The 2 T cell receptor beta chains given below trace back to one sample, sequenced in a study of shared clonotypes between healthy human individuals. Produced via immunoSEQ multiplex PCR; TCRdb's table is partial and in-frame only. The sample yields about 1.5 million clones, approximately 98% seen once. The specimen was naive CD4+ T cells sorted from blood. The subset: CD45RA+ positively selected. These receptors were taken from a man aged 25 to 45 in good health.

V gene TRBV20-1 combines with J gene TRBJ2-1; 7 bases fit TRBD2. Trimming at V came to 3 bases and at J to 10 bases, leaving 3 bases not matched to a gene. This CDR3 region has 11 residues. Germline V gene data show CDR1 as DFQATT and CDR2 as SNEGSKA (reference sequence). The CDR3 bases are TGCAGTGCTAGCGGGACTATCGAGCAGTTCTTC. Protein: CSASGTIEQFF.

This rearrangement joins TRBV6-1 to TRBJ2-7, with 10 bases identical to TRBD2. Germline trimming cut 0 bases from V and 2 bases from J; bases unmatched to any gene: 1. Per germline, CDR1 MNHNS and CDR2 SASEGT. This CDR3 has 15 residues. In DNA, the CDR3 is TGTGCCAGCAGTGAAGCAAGCGGGAGGGCCTACGAGCAGTACTTC. Translating gives CASSEASGRAYEQYF.